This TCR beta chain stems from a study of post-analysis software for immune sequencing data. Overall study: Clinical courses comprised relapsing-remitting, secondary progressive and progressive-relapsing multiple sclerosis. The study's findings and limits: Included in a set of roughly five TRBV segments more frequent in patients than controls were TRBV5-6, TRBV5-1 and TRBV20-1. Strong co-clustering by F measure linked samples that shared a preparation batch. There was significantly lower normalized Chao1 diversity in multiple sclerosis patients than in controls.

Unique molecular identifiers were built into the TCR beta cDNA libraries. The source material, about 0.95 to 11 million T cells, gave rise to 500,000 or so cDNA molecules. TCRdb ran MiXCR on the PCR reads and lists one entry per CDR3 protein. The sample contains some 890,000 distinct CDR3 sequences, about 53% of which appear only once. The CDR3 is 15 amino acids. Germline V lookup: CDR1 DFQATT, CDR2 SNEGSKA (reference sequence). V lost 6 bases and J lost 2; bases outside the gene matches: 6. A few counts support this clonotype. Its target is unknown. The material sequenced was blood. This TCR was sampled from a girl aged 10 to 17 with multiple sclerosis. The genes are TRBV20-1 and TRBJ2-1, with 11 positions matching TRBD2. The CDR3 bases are TGCAGTGCGGAGGGACTAGCGGAAGCCTACAATGAGCAGTTCTTC. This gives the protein CSAEGLAEAYNEQFF.